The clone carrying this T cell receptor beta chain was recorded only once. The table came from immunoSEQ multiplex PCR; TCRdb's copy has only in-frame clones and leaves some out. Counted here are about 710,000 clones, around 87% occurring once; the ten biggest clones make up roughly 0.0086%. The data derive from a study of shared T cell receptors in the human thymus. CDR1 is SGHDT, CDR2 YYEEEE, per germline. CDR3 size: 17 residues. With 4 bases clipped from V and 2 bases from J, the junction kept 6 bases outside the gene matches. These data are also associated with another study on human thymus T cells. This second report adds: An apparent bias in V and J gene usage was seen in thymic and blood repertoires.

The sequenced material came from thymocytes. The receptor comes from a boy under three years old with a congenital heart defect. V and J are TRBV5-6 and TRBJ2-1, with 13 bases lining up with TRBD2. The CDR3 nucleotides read TGTGCCAGCAGCGGAGGACTAGCGGGGGCACCCTACAATGAGCAGTTCTTC. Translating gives CASSGGLAGAPYNEQFF.